This entry lists 7 T cell receptor beta chains sequenced from one sample in a study of blood T cell repertoires in COVID-19. The data were produced by immunoSEQ multiplex PCR, yet TCRdb's version contains in-frame clones alone and is incomplete. This table has 250,000 to 350,000 clones, approximately 90% appearing once. Sequencing was carried out using peripheral blood. These TCRs come from a man aged 25-45 years with acute or convalescent COVID-19.

Only one count was recorded for this clone. The chain recombines TRBV2 with TRBJ2-7; 9 positions match TRBD1. Germline CDR1 reads SNHLY; CDR2 reads FYNNEI. The ends lost 7 bases at V and 6 bases at J; junction bases unmatched: 7. This CDR3 region has 13 residues. The CDR3 DNA reads as TGTGCCAGCACCCGGGACAGGGCTACCGAGCAGTACTTC. Its translation: CASTRDRATEQYF. The entire variable domain, with the rest obtained from reference TRBV2 and TRBJ2-7, is as follows: EPEVTQTPSHQVTQMGQEVILRCVPISNHLYFYWYRQILGQKVEFLVSFYNNEISEKSEIFDDQFSVERPDGSNFTLKIRSTKLEDSAMYFCASTRDRATEQYFGPGTRLTVT.

CDR3 residues: CATGTSVTDTQYF. CDR3 bases: TGTGCCACCGGGACTAGCGTCACAGATACGCAGTATTTT. The chain employs TRBV5-4 and TRBJ2-3; 10 bases are a match to TRBD2. From germline, CDR1 is SGHNT and CDR2 YYREEE (reference sequence). The CDR3 sequence is 13 residues long. With 9 bases clipped from V and 2 bases from J, the junction kept 3 bases outside the gene matches.

The chain has TRBV28 and TRBJ2-1, with unresolved D. The CDR3 has 11 amino acids. Germline CDR1 MDHEN, CDR2 SYDVKM. V was clipped by 8 bases and J by 6 bases, with 8 bases between them. The DNA of the CDR3 is TGTGCCAGCGGAGTATCCAATGAGCAGTTCTTC. Protein: CASGVSNEQFF.

In its sample, this clone was seen a few times. CDR3 coding DNA: TGTGCCAGCTCAACGAGTGGACAGGGGGATGAAAAACTGTTTTTT. This translates into CASSTSGQGDEKLFF. The chain joins TRBV18 to TRBJ1-4, with TRBD1 matching 10 bases. This CDR3 comprises 15 residues. Trimming removed 5 bases from V and 6 bases from J; junction bases left unmatched: 6. Per germline, CDR1 KGHSH and CDR2 LQKENI.

In this sample, this clone turned up once. This rearrangement joins TRBV28 to TRBJ2-4; 7 nucleotides align to TRBD1. This CDR3 region has 15 residues. In germline, CDR1 is MDHEN, CDR2 SYDVKM. Trimming cost V 5 bases and J 1 base; bases outside gene matches: 5. Written as DNA, the CDR3 is TGTGCCAGCAGTACCCAACAGGGGGCCAAAAACATTCAGTACTTC. This encodes CASSTQQGAKNIQYF.

The chain combines TRBV20-1 with TRBJ2-3; D is unclear. The CDR3 runs to 11 residues. The V gene's germline CDR1 is DFQATT and CDR2 SNEGSKA (reference sequence). Deletions cut 5 bases from V and 8 bases from J, with 11 bases between. Here the CDR3 DNA reads TGCAGTGCTCCCTCCTGGGCTACGCAGTATTTT. Protein: CSAPSWATQYF.

The CDR3 protein is CASSLGQGNTGELFF. Written as DNA, the CDR3 is TGTGCCAGCAGCTTGGGACAGGGGAACACCGGGGAGCTGTTTTTT. The chain employs TRBV5-4 and TRBJ2-2; 7 bases are a match to TRBD1. Germline trimming cut 0 bases from V and 1 base from J; bases unmatched to any gene: 0. CDR1 is SGHNT, CDR2 YYREEE, per germline (reference sequence). This CDR3 has 15 residues.